These T cell receptor beta chains were read from a single sample in a study of T-cell memory formation after mild COVID-19. From the 5' RACE reads, TCRdb called clonotypes with MiXCR, one entry per CDR3 protein. The sample holds hundreds of thousands of distinct CDR3 sequences; roughly 18% are singletons and the top ten take more than 10%. Sequenced: PBMCs or a T cell subset sorted from them (not recorded which). These receptors were collected from an adult woman who had mild COVID-19 (a few samples of this study predate the infection). Cell type and time point are not known. Both conserved end residues are part of each CDR3. Fields, in order: J gene, V gene, clone size, D gene, CDR3 protein, CDR3 DNA. A D gene is named only where the DNA matches it firmly. Rows may omit the clone size; those that give it use once, few, many or a size class.

TRBJ2-5 | TRBV25-1 | many | TRBD1 | CASSEPDRGEETQYF | TGTGCCAGCAGTGAACCAGACAGGGGAGAAGAGACCCAGTACTTC
TRBJ2-7 | TRBV5-4 | NA | TRBD2 | CASSSRDYFYEQYF | TGTGCCAGCAGCTCCCGGGACTATTTCTACGAGCAGTACTTC
TRBJ1-1 | TRBV7-9 | NA | NA | CASSLELGTNTEAFF | TGTGCCAGCAGCTTAGAGCTAGGGACGAACACTGAAGCTTTCTTT
TRBJ1-5 | TRBV5-6 | few | TRBD1 | CASSRDRGLRNQPQHF | TGTGCCAGCAGCCGCGACAGGGGGCTAAGGAATCAGCCCCAGCATTTT
TRBJ2-7 | TRBV12-3/TRBV12-4 | few | TRBD1 | CASRPGTGSLEQYF | TGTGCCAGCAGGCCCGGGACAGGGTCCCTCGAGCAGTACTTC
TRBJ1-1 | TRBV29-1 | few | NA | CSVVERGMNTEAFF | TGCAGCGTTGTTGAGAGAGGAATGAACACTGAAGCTTTCTTT
TRBJ1-2 | TRBV27 | few | NA | CASSRSILYGYTF | TGTGCCAGCAGTCGCTCAATTCTTTATGGCTACACCTTC
TRBJ2-7 | TRBV5-1 | few | TRBD1 | CASSWGQGAGEQYF | TGCGCCAGCAGCTGGGGACAGGGGGCCGGCGAGCAGTACTTC
TRBJ1-2 | TRBV5-1 | NA | NA | CASSLALVSGDHYGYTF | TGCGCCAGCAGCTTGGCCTTGGTTTCGGGGGATCACTATGGCTACACCTTC
TRBJ2-5 | TRBV7-9 | NA | NA | CASSLVVVQEETQYF | TGTGCCAGCAGCTTAGTTGTCGTACAGGAAGAGACCCAGTACTTC
TRBJ2-4 | TRBV12-3/TRBV12-4 | many | NA | CASSHSERNIQYF | TGTGCCAGCAGTCACTCGGAAAGGAACATTCAGTACTTC
TRBJ1-4 | TRBV19 | NA | NA | CASSLTGQGYEKLFF | TGTGCCAGTAGTCTAACCGGGCAGGGGTATGAAAAACTGTTTTTT
TRBJ2-7 | TRBV12-3/TRBV12-4 | NA | NA | CASTSPALGYEQYF | TGTGCCAGCACCTCACCGGCTCTGGGGTACGAGCAGTACTTC
TRBJ1-1 | TRBV6-2/TRBV6-3 | NA | TRBD1 | CASSSLTGTGDHTEAFF | TGTGCCAGCAGCAGCCTGACCGGGACAGGGGATCACACTGAAGCTTTCTTT
TRBJ1-2 | TRBV15 | few | NA | CATSRDMGSNNF | TGTGCCACCAGCAGAGATATGGGGTCCAACAACTTC
TRBJ1-5 | TRBV5-1 | few | TRBD1 | CASSLTGGNSNQPQHF | TGCGCCAGCAGTCTGACAGGGGGAAATAGCAATCAGCCCCAGCATTTT
TRBJ1-2 | TRBV6-6 | few | TRBD1 | CASSPPTGYYYGYTF | TGTGCCAGCAGTCCTCCGACAGGGTACTACTATGGCTACACCTTC
TRBJ1-1 | TRBV10-3 | few | TRBD1 | CAISNRDSAVLSEAFF | TGTGCCATCAGCAACCGGGACAGCGCCGTTCTCTCTGAAGCTTTCTTT
TRBJ2-7 | TRBV3-1 | NA | TRBD2 | CASSLLAGEQYF | TGTGCCAGCAGCCTTCTAGCGGGTGAGCAGTACTTC
TRBJ2-7 | TRBV5-1 | few | NA | CASSFTEIAYEQYF | TGCGCCAGCAGCTTCACAGAAATTGCCTACGAGCAGTACTTC
TRBJ2-2 | TRBV5-1 | NA | TRBD1 | CASSSETGVTGELFF | TGCGCCAGCAGTTCGGAGACAGGGGTCACCGGGGAGCTGTTTTTT
TRBJ2-7 | TRBV4-1 | few | NA | CASSLRQAGALGEQYF | TGCGCCAGCAGCCTACGGCAAGCAGGGGCCCTGGGTGAGCAGTACTTC
TRBJ2-1 | TRBV24-1 | NA | TRBD1 | CATSDAIQGASEQFF | TGTGCCACCAGTGATGCCATACAGGGGGCGTCGGAGCAGTTCTTC
TRBJ2-4 | TRBV15 | many | NA | CATKAGLGNIQYF | TGTGCCACCAAGGCGGGGCTGGGCAACATTCAGTACTTC
TRBJ1-5 | TRBV12-3/TRBV12-4 | few | NA | CASSLTGKGANQPQHF | TGTGCCAGCAGTTTAACAGGGAAGGGAGCTAATCAGCCCCAGCATTTT
TRBJ2-7 | TRBV4-1 | few | TRBD1 | CASSQALQGANEQYF | TGCGCCAGCAGCCAAGCACTACAGGGGGCTAACGAGCAGTACTTC
TRBJ1-6 | TRBV5-6 | NA | NA | CASSLVSNSPLHF | TGTGCCAGCAGCTTGGTTTCAAATTCACCCCTCCACTTT
TRBJ1-1 | TRBV20-1 | once | NA | CSARAGGASKAFF | TGCAGTGCTAGAGCCGGAGGGGCCTCGAAAGCTTTCTTT